What follows are 32 T cell receptor beta chains derived from one specimen sequenced in a study of T cell responses to AZD1222 COVID-19 vaccine. Sequenced by immunoSEQ multiplex PCR; TCRdb stores in-frame clones only, minus some. Among 100,000 to 150,000 clones listed, around 90% were seen once. This specimen consisted of peripheral blood, obtained on day 0 of MenACWY control vaccination. The receptor set was obtained from an adult in good health.

This chain links TRBV3-1 (or the pseudogene TRBV3-2) with TRBJ2-5, with D possibly being TRBD1 or TRBD2 (6 bases each). Germline V gene lookup returns CDR1 LGHDT and CDR2 YNNKEL (reference sequence). This CDR3 is built from 14 residues. Trimming cost V 8 bases and J 5 bases, with 18 bases left between them. The CDR3 nucleotides are TGTGCCAGCGAACGAATGGGGGGCGGGGAGACCCAGTACTTC. It translates to CASERMGGGETQYF.

V is TRBV10-3 and J is TRBJ1-5; 7 bases agree with TRBD1. CDR1 is ENHRY, CDR2 SYGVKD, per germline. The CDR3 has 13 amino acids. J gave up 5 bases and V 4 bases, and 2 bases lay outside the gene matches. In nucleotides, the CDR3 is TGTGCCATCAGTGGGGACAGCTATCAGCCCCAGCATTTT. Its translation: CAISGDSYQPQHF.

The chain has TRBV4-1 and TRBJ2-3, with 8 bases lining up with TRBD2. The V and J ends lost 4 bases and 3 bases, in that order; junction bases with no gene match: 6. The germline V gene encodes CDR1 MGHRA and CDR2 YSYEKL. This CDR3 has 15 residues. The CDR3: CASSLLTSGTDTQYF. Written as DNA, the CDR3 is TGCGCCAGCAGCCTTTTAACTAGCGGTACAGATACGCAGTATTTT.

This chain links TRBV5-1 with TRBJ2-3, with 11 positions matching TRBD2. CDR1 and CDR2 (germline): SGHRS, YFSETQ. The CDR3 has 16 residues. The trim removed 4 bases at V and 4 bases at J, leaving 8 bases unmatched. The CDR3 sequence is CASSGGSGRGADTQYF. DNA of the CDR3: TGCGCCAGCAGCGGCGGTAGCGGGAGGGGAGCAGATACGCAGTATTTT.

The chain employs TRBV7-2 and TRBJ2-1, with TRBD2 as a possible D gene (7 bases). V was clipped by 2 bases and J by 11 bases, with 19 bases between them. This CDR3 spans 15 amino acids. In germline, CDR1 is SGHTA, CDR2 FQGNSA. The CDR3 spells CASSLRGASEPKQFF. In DNA form, the CDR3 reads TGTGCCAGCAGCTTACGGGGGGCTAGCGAGCCAAAGCAGTTCTTC.

The gene calls are TRBV19 and TRBJ2-2, with TRBD1 identical over 8 bases. This CDR3 comprises 14 residues. Germline values: CDR1 LNHDA, CDR2 SQIVND (reference sequence). With V trimmed by 5 bases and J by 5 bases, 4 bases remained unmatched. CDR3 sequence (DNA): TGTGCCAGTAGTCCATGGACAGGGACCGGGGAGCTGTTTTTT. Protein product: CASSPWTGTGELFF. Combining the CDR3 with reference TRBV19 and TRBJ2-2 gives the whole variable domain DGGITQSPKYLFRKEGQNVTLSCEQNLNHDAMYWYRQDPGQGLRLIYYSQIVNDFQKGDIAEGYSVSREKKESFPLTVTSAQKNPTAFYLCASSPWTGTGELFFGEGSRLTVL.

This clone appeared a few times. The chain recombines TRBV5-5 with TRBJ1-5, with D hard to call. In germline, CDR1 is SGHKS, CDR2 YYEKEE (reference sequence). The CDR3 sequence is 15 residues long. V lost 1 base and J lost 0, with 8 bases in between. CDR3 sequence (DNA): TGTGCCAGCAGCTTGTTATCGGGTAGCAATCAGCCCCAGCATTTT. Translation gives CASSLLSGSNQPQHF.

The chain has TRBV21-1 and TRBJ2-1. TRBV21-1 is a pseudogene locus. The CDR3 consists of 15 residues. The DNA for the CDR3 is TGTGCCAGCAGTCCGTTTTCCGGGCCACCGGCTGAGCAGTTCTTC. Protein sequence: CASSPFSGPPAEQFF.

The chain joins TRBV6-6 to TRBJ2-2; TRBD1 matches at 7 bases. The germline V gene encodes CDR1 MNHNY and CDR2 SVGAGI (reference sequence). The CDR3 has 15 residues. V was pared by 2 bases and J by 6 bases, with 6 bases of the junction left unmatched. CDR3 coding DNA: TGTGCCAGCAGTTACGACAGGGCTCTTCCCGGGGAGCTGTTTTTT. It specifies CASSYDRALPGELFF.

CDR3 loop: CASSQERREAFF. DNA for the CDR3: TGTGCCAGCAGCCAAGAGAGAAGAGAAGCTTTCTTT. The V call is TRBV14, the J call TRBJ1-1; D unclear. Germline lookup yields CDR1 SGHDN and CDR2 FVKESK. Trimming removed 0 bases at V and 8 bases at J, with 7 bases between. The CDR3 covers 12 residues.

This chain connects TRBV28 to TRBJ2-1; TRBD2 matches at 9 bases. There are 19 residues in the CDR3. Germline CDR1 MDHEN, CDR2 SYDVKM. With 5 bases clipped from V and 2 bases from J, the junction kept 16 bases outside the gene matches. For the CDR3, the DNA is TGTGCCAGCAGTGGGGGACTAGCATTTTTCCTCCTTACCTACAATGAGCAGTTCTTC. This codes for CASSGGLAFFLLTYNEQFF.

The CDR3 loop reads CASSPTRSGDTEAFF. The CDR3 region has the DNA TGTGCCAGCTCACCCACCAGGTCTGGGGACACTGAAGCTTTCTTT. This chain connects TRBV18 to TRBJ1-1; D is unclear. CDR3 length: 15 amino acids. V lost 3 bases, J lost 3 bases, and 14 bases lay in between. Germline V CDR1 and CDR2: KGHSH, LQKENI.

The V gene is TRBV25-1, the J gene TRBJ2-7; the D gene is possibly TRBD1 (5 bases). The germline CDR1 and CDR2 sequences are MGHDK and SYGVNS. This CDR3 comprises 13 residues. Trimming removed 7 bases at V and 2 bases at J, with 12 bases between. CDR3 nucleotide sequence: TGTGCCAGCACCCTGACAGAAACCTACGAGCAGTACTTC. Protein product: CASTLTETYEQYF.

The chain is built from TRBV5-1 and TRBJ2-1; a weak D match, TRBD2 (6 bases). CDR3 length: 15 residues. Trimming took 0 bases from V and 4 from J, leaving 11 bases between them. CDR1 SGHRS and CDR2 YFSETQ come from the germline V gene. The CDR3 sequence: CASSLGAGTYNEQFF. The CDR3 bases are TGCGCCAGCAGCTTGGGTGCAGGGACTTACAATGAGCAGTTCTTC.

The chain combines TRBV19 with TRBJ2-2; 8 bases agree with TRBD2. The trim removed 10 bases at V and 4 bases at J, leaving 11 bases unmatched. The germline V gene has CDR1 LNHDA and CDR2 SQIVND (reference sequence). This CDR3 region has 15 residues. CDR3 bases: TGTGCCACAACCACAGCGGGAGTTGTCACCGGGGAGCTGTTTTTT. Protein: CATTTAGVVTGELFF. Using reference TRBV19 and TRBJ2-2 for the parts outside the CDR3, the full variable domain is DGGITQSPKYLFRKEGQNVTLSCEQNLNHDAMYWYRQDPGQGLRLIYYSQIVNDFQKGDIAEGYSVSREKKESFPLTVTSAQKNPTAFYLCATTTAGVVTGELFFGEGSRLTVL.

CDR3 sequence reads: CASSQEEGSGSNEQFF. The CDR3, as DNA: TGCGCCAGCAGCCAAGAGGAGGGTAGCGGGAGTAATGAGCAGTTCTTC. V usage is TRBV4-1 and J usage is TRBJ2-1; 9 bases match TRBD2. Unmatched junction bases numbered 7, after V lost 0 bases and J lost 7 bases. The CDR3 runs 16 residues. Germline values: CDR1 MGHRA, CDR2 YSYEKL.

The chain recombines TRBV6-2 or TRBV6-3 with TRBJ1-5; maybe TRBD1 (6 bases). V was shortened by 5 bases and J by 6 bases, with 14 bases between the two germline ends. The length of the CDR3 is 14 residues. CDR1 MNHEY and CDR2 SVGEGT come from the germline V gene. This CDR3 reads CASSHGDIVQPQHF. The CDR3 DNA follows: TGTGCCAGCAGTCACGGGGACATAGTTCAGCCCCAGCATTTT.

The rearrangement joins TRBV6-5 to TRBJ2-7; D perhaps matches TRBD1 (6 bases). Germline loops: CDR1 MNHEY, CDR2 SVGAGI. This CDR3 contains 15 residues. Trimming stripped 5 bases from V and 0 bases from J, with 14 bases between. The CDR3 nucleotides are TGTGCCAGCAGTCGACAGACAGGCAGCTCCTACGAGCAGTACGTC. Protein product: CASSRQTGSSYEQYV.

V usage is TRBV30 and J usage is TRBJ2-5; tentatively, D is TRBD2 (6 bases). V lost 4 bases and J 0 bases, leaving 9 bases between the germline ends. Germline V CDR1 and CDR2: GTSNPN, SVGIG (reference sequence). The CDR3 sequence is 13 residues long. The CDR3 nucleotides are TGTGCCTGGATGCGGGACTACCAAGAGACCCAGTACTTC. This encodes CAWMRDYQETQYF.

This chain joins TRBV11-3 and TRBJ2-3, with D possibly matching TRBD1 (5 bases). The CDR3 runs to 13 residues. V gave up 3 bases and J gave up 3 bases, with 7 bases separating them. From germline, CDR1 is SGHNT and CDR2 YENEEA. In DNA form, the CDR3 reads TGTGCCAGCAGCTTGAGACAGACAGATACGCAGTATTTT. It encodes CASSLRQTDTQYF. Full variable domain (rest looked up from reference TRBV11-3 and TRBJ2-3): EAGVVQSPRYKIIEKKQPVAFWCNPISGHNTLYWYLQNLGQGPELLIRYENEEAVDDSQLPKDRFSAERLKGVDSTLKIQPAELGDSAVYLCASSLRQTDTQYFGPGTRLTVL.

The gene calls are TRBV18 and TRBJ2-1, with 10 positions matching TRBD2. The V and J ends lost 3 bases and 8 bases, in that order; junction bases with no gene match: 10. The CDR3 has 16 residues. The germline gives CDR1 KGHSH, CDR2 LQKENI. The CDR3 here is CASSPAGPSGSYEQFF. The DNA of the CDR3 is TGTGCCAGCTCACCCGCCGGTCCTAGCGGGAGTTATGAGCAGTTCTTC.

This chain links TRBV28 with TRBJ1-5, with no clear D. V dropped 7 bases and J dropped 1 base, with 8 bases sitting between them. Germline V CDR1 and CDR2: MDHEN, SYDVKM. The length of the CDR3 is 13 residues. CDR3 loop: CASTLGSNQPQHF. The CDR3 nucleotides read TGTGCCAGCACATTAGGAAGCAATCAGCCCCAGCATTTT.

The V and J genes are TRBV30 and TRBJ1-3; unclear D gene. Germline V gene lookup returns CDR1 GTSNPN and CDR2 SVGIG (reference sequence). The CDR3 contains 12 residues. V lost 0 bases, J lost 4 bases, and 4 bases lay in between. This CDR3 reads CAWSVGGNTIYF. DNA of the CDR3: TGTGCCTGGAGTGTCGGGGGAAACACCATATATTTT. The full variable domain, with the rest looked up from reference TRBV30 and TRBJ1-3, is SQTIHQWPATLVQPVGSPLSLECTVEGTSNPNLYWYRQAAGRGLQLLFYSVGIGQISSEVPQNLSASRPQDRQFILSSKKLLLSDSGFYLCAWSVGGNTIYFGEGSWLTVV.

V usage is TRBV24-1 and J usage is TRBJ2-2; 7 nucleotides match TRBD1. Germline assignment: CDR1 KGHDR and CDR2 SFDVKD. There are 16 residues in the CDR3. V lost 5 bases to trimming and J lost 0 bases; unmatched junction nucleotides: 5. The CDR3 coding sequence is TGTGCCACCAGTGGGTCTGGGACAGCGAACACCGGGGAGCTGTTTTTT. As protein: CATSGSGTANTGELFF.

The rearrangement joins TRBV10-2 to TRBJ2-3, with D perhaps TRBD2 (7 bases). The V gene's germline CDR1 is WSHSY and CDR2 SAAADI. V lost 4 bases to trimming and J lost 4 bases, with 18 bases between them. The CDR3 is made up of 16 amino acids. For the CDR3, the DNA is TGCGCCAGCAGTGGCGGTTGGGGGGGCGTTTCAGATACGCAGTATTTT. Protein: CASSGGWGGVSDTQYF.

V and J are TRBV15 and TRBJ1-6, with 8 bases identical to TRBD1. The length of the CDR3 is 16 residues. CDR1 LNHNV and CDR2 YYDKDF come from the germline V gene (reference sequence). Trimming at V came to 5 bases and at J to 6 bases, leaving 9 bases not matched to a gene. In DNA form, the CDR3 reads TGTGCCACCAGCCCGAGACAGGGGTCGGGTAATTCACCCCTCCACTTT. Amino acid sequence: CATSPRQGSGNSPLHF.

The chain uses TRBV5-1 and TRBJ2-1; D may be TRBD1 (6 bases). Deletions cut 1 base from V and 4 bases from J, with 15 bases between. Germline V gene data show CDR1 as SGHRS and CDR2 as YFSETQ. This CDR3 has 16 amino acids. CDR3 DNA: TGCGCCAGCAGCTTGACCCGACAGGCGGATTACAATGAGCAGTTCTTC. Its protein is CASSLTRQADYNEQFF.

The count of this clone is one. This chain connects TRBV21-1 to TRBJ1-3; the table's TRBD1 call for D was not verified on the DNA. TRBV21-1 is described as a pseudogene. The CDR3 is 20 residues long. CDR3 bases: TGTGCCAGCAGCCCGAACATTGGGACAGGACACTGGAGCTCTGGAAACACCATATATTTT. Translated, it gives CASSPNIGTGHWSSGNTIYF.

The chain has TRBV7-8 and TRBJ1-3; 8 bases match TRBD1. Germline V gene data show CDR1 as SGHVS and CDR2 as FQNEAQ. This CDR3 has 13 residues. V was pared by 5 bases and J by 7 bases, with 4 bases of the junction left unmatched. CDR3 nucleotide sequence: TGTGCCAGCAGCCGACAGGGGCGGAACACCATATATTTT. It codes for CASSRQGRNTIYF.

This clone was recorded once. The gene calls are TRBV6-5 and TRBJ2-5; possible D gene TRBD1, 6 bases. V lost 5 bases and J 2 bases, leaving 12 bases between the germline ends. CDR1 and CDR2 from the germline V gene are MNHEY and SVGAGI. The CDR3 has 14 amino acids. CDR3 in DNA: TGTGCCAGCAGTCAGGGGACGGGACAAGAGACCCAGTACTTC. Its protein is CASSQGTGQETQYF.

J is TRBJ2-1 and V is TRBV13; unclear D gene. V lost 3 bases, J lost 5 bases, and 14 bases lay in between. From germline, CDR1 is PRHDT and CDR2 FYEKMQ (reference sequence). This CDR3 is built from 15 residues. CDR3 residues: CASSLADEAHNEQFF. DNA of the CDR3: TGTGCCAGCAGCTTGGCGGACGAAGCGCACAATGAGCAGTTCTTC. The whole variable domain, filled in from reference TRBV13 and TRBJ2-1, reads AAGVIQSPRHLIKEKRETATLKCYPIPRHDTVYWYQQGPGQDPQFLISFYEKMQSDKGSIPDRFSAQQFSDYHSELNMSSLELGDSALYFCASSLADEAHNEQFFGPGTRLTVL.

The V gene is TRBV21-1, the J gene TRBJ2-5; TRBD2 is taken as the D call from the table, unchecked against the DNA. TRBV21-1 is a documented pseudogene. There are 16 residues in the CDR3. The CDR3 protein is CASSKDEREVGETQYF. The CDR3 coding sequence is TGTGCCAGCAGCAAAGACGAGCGGGAGGTAGGGGAGACCCAGTACTTC.